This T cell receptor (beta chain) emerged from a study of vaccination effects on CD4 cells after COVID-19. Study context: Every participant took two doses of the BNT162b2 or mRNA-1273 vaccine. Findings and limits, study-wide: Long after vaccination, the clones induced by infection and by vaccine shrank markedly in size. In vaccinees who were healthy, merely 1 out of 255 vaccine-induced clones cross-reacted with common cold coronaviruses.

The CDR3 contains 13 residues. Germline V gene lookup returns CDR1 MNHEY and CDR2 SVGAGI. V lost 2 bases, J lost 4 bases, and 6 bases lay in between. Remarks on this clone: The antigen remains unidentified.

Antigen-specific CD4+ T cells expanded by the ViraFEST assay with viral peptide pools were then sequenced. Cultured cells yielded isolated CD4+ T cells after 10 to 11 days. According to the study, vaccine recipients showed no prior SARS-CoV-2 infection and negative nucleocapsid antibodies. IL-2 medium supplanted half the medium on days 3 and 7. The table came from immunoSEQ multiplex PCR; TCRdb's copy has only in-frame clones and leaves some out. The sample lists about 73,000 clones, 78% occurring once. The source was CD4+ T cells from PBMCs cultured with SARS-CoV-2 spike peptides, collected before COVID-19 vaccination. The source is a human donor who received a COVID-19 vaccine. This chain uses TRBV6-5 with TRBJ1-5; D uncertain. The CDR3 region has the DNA TGTGCCAGCAGTTACGACGTGAATCAGCCCCAGCATTTT. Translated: CASSYDVNQPQHF.